This T cell receptor beta chain was recorded in a study of PD-1 blockade in classical Hodgkin lymphoma. Turning to the study itself: Once every 2 weeks, patients received intravenous nivolumab at 3 mg/kg. Regarding the study as a whole: What caused the repertoire differences, perhaps disease activity or prior therapy, remains undefined. The baseline diversity of complete responders showed similarity to that of newly diagnosed patients.

Only in-frame clones appear in the TCRdb table, and some are missing; sequencing was by immunoSEQ multiplex PCR. Among fewer than 65,000 clones listed, roughly 90% were seen once. Autologous stem cell transplantation was followed by relapse in every patient, and brentuximab vedotin exposure varied. Germline CDR1 and CDR2: SGHRS and YFSETQ. V lost 2 bases, J lost 5 bases, and 11 bases lay in between. The CDR3 consists of 13 residues. As to this clone: Its target is unknown.

The TCR was taken from a human donor with classical Hodgkin lymphoma. This chain uses TRBV5-1 with TRBJ2-7; D possibly uses TRBD1 or TRBD2 (5 bases each). The starting material was peripheral blood mononuclear cells (PBMCs), obtained at baseline. CDR3 loop: CASSFEGYNEQYF. In DNA, the CDR3 is TGCGCCAGCAGCTTTGAGGGGTACAACGAGCAGTACTTC.